Shown below are 10 T cell receptor beta chains from a single sample sequenced in a study of spatial heterogeneity in lung cancer. Regarding time point: sample taken at primary tumor resection. The sequenced material consisted of unsorted whole RNA from tumor, nontumor lung or frozen PBMC. TCRdb called the 5' RACE reads again in MiXCR, with one record for every CDR3 protein. Of some 15,000 distinct CDR3 sequences in the sample, 10% to 13% were seen once. The source was PBMCs, collected at surgery. The receptors were gathered from a female donor with early-stage non-small cell lung cancer.

Points on this clonotype: Its ends do not fully match the called genes, so a read error is possible. The chain joins TRBV19 to TRBJ2-2; 9 bases map to TRBD2. The germline V gene encodes CDR1 LNHDA and CDR2 SQIVND (reference sequence). The CDR3 has 14 amino acids. The DNA of the CDR3 is TGTGCCAGCAGGGCTAGCGGGAACGCCGGGGAGCTGTTTTTT. This sequence encodes CASRASGNAGELFF.

This clonotype was seen a few times. The CDR3 nucleotides read TGCAGTGCTAGAGGTCTAGCGGGGGGCCTCTCCTACAATGAGCAGTTCTTC. As protein: CSARGLAGGLSYNEQFF. The chain couples TRBV20-1 to TRBJ2-1; 11 nucleotides agree with TRBD2. CDR1 and CDR2 (germline): DFQATT, SNEGSKA (reference sequence). The V segment lost 1 base and the J segment 0 bases; nucleotides outside the gene matches: 5. This CDR3 is 17 amino acids long.

The table lists this clonotype with many counts. The chain combines TRBV14 with TRBJ2-5; 9 bases map to TRBD2. Germline V gives CDR1 SGHDN, CDR2 FVKESK. The trim removed 0 bases at V and 5 bases at J, leaving 16 bases unmatched. This CDR3 has 19 amino acids. CDR3 nucleotides: TGTGCCAGCAGCCAAGAGGAAGGAATTAGCGGGGGACAAAGCGAGACCCAGTACTTC. Its protein product is CASSQEEGISGGQSETQYF.

This clonotype was counted at least ten times. The chain uses TRBV2 and TRBJ2-1, with 9 bases lining up with TRBD2. The CDR3 consists of 15 residues. Germline assignment: CDR1 SNHLY and CDR2 FYNNEI. With 6 bases clipped from V and 1 base from J, the junction kept 4 bases outside the gene matches. The CDR3 loop reads CASRSLAGSYNEQFF. The CDR3, as DNA: TGTGCCAGCAGGAGCCTAGCGGGGTCCTACAATGAGCAGTTCTTC.

With regard to this clonotype: A single base separates this from a much larger clone, so it may be a read error. Lacking the conserved final phenylalanine or tryptophan, this CDR3 likely reflects a read error. The CDR3 is CSVPQGARGNTEAFL. In DNA, the CDR3 is TGCAGCGTTCCCCAGGGGGCGCGTGGAAACACTGAAGCTTTCCTT. V is TRBV29-1 and J is TRBJ1-1; TRBD1 matches 8 bases. Germline V CDR1 and CDR2: SQVTM, ANQGSEA. The CDR3 has 15 amino acids. V shed 5 bases, J shed 2 bases, and the junction held 10 bases outside the gene matches.

This clonotype was picked up a small number of times. The rearrangement links TRBV2 to TRBJ2-5, with 7 bases matching TRBD1. CDR3 length equals 14 residues. The V segment lost 6 bases and the J segment 2 bases; nucleotides outside the gene matches: 6. Germline loops: CDR1 SNHLY, CDR2 FYNNEI. The CDR3 DNA sequence: TGTGCCAGCAGGGCCCGACAGGGACAAGAGACCCAGTACTTC. Protein: CASRARQGQETQYF.

In its sample, this clonotype was seen many times. This rearrangement joins TRBV30 to TRBJ2-5, with 9 bases matching TRBD2. The V gene's germline CDR1 is GTSNPN and CDR2 SVGIG (reference sequence). CDR3 size: 13 residues. CDR3 coding DNA: TGTGGATTGGGGGCTAGCGGGGCCAAGACCCAGTACTTC. This encodes CGLGASGAKTQYF.

The rearrangement joins TRBV20-1 to TRBJ2-5; TRBD1 is a possible D gene (6 bases). Per germline, CDR1 DFQATT and CDR2 SNEGSKA (reference sequence). V was trimmed by 4 bases and J by 1 base, leaving 19 bases between them. The CDR3 covers 16 residues. CDR3 region: CSATKARGGSQETQYF. In DNA, the CDR3 is TGCAGTGCTACCAAAGCGAGAGGGGGTAGCCAAGAGACCCAGTACTTC.

This clonotype was seen a few times. The CDR3 loop is CASRTDTGELFF. DNA of the CDR3: TGTGCCAGCAGGACCGATACCGGGGAGCTGTTTTTT. The chain joins TRBV6-6 to TRBJ2-2; D is unclear. Germline CDR1 MNHNY, CDR2 SVGAGI (reference sequence). The CDR3 is 12 residues long. Between the trimmed V and J ends, which lost 6 bases and 5 bases, there was a span of 7 bases.

This clonotype was seen at least ten times. The chain uses TRBV29-1 and TRBJ2-7; D could derive from TRBD1 or TRBD2 (6 bases each). The CDR3 is 11 amino acids. Per the germline V gene, CDR1 is SQVTM and CDR2 is ANQGSEA. V was shortened by 6 bases and J by 3 bases, with 9 bases between the two germline ends. The CDR3 sequence: CSVGGGYEQYF. CDR3 DNA: TGCAGCGTCGGAGGGGGCTACGAGCAGTACTTC.